Below, one T cell receptor beta chain is given with its context. The sample comes from a study of T cell clonotyping in hematopoietic cell transplantation. Germline V gene sequence: CDR1 SGHNT, CDR2 YYREEE (reference sequence). Trimming took 4 bases from V and 6 from J; bases not matched to a gene: 20. The CDR3 loop spans 19 amino acids. Assay used: immunoSEQ multiplex PCR; TCRdb lists only in-frame clones, some missing. This table has over 10,000 clones, approximately 65% appearing once. The rearrangement links TRBV5-4 to TRBJ2-3, with TRBD2 matching over 10 bases. The specimen was peripheral blood mononuclear cells, collected 180 days after allogeneic stem cell transplant. This receptor was obtained from a male patient in his sixties or seventies who had an allogeneic stem cell transplant from an unrelated donor, so the T cells may come from the graft donor. Some clones in this sample may be carry-over from other donors' samples. CDR3 sequence (DNA): TGTGCCAGCAGCCAAGGGAGGCTAGCGGGGGCCACCTACACGGATACGCAGTATTTT. Its translation is CASSQGRLAGATYTDTQYF.